This T cell receptor (beta chain) was identified in a study of blood T cells in healthy people across ages. A second roughly 7 to 12 cycle PCR used barcoded and J-beta primers. TCRdb used MiXCR to reprocess the 5' RACE reads, holding one entry per CDR3 protein. The sample has some 730,000 distinct CDR3 sequences; roughly 20% are singletons. Isolation of PBMCs gave at least 6 million cells per sample. This clonotype has only a few counts. Its antigen is still unknown. Study-wide points: The unknown donor CMV status may have confounded expanded clonotype changes. Those diversity estimates obtained from one million T cells were thought to be underestimates. As age increased, TCR beta diversity per million T cells fell in a roughly linear fashion.

J gave up 6 bases and V 0 bases, and 8 bases lay outside the gene matches. Germline CDR1 and CDR2: SGHRS and YFSETQ. The length of the CDR3 is 16 residues. The chain carries TRBV5-1 and TRBJ2-2, with 7 bases lining up with TRBD1. Sequenced input: blood. This receptor was identified in a man between 65 and 85 years old in good health. The CDR3 loop reads CASSLAADRAAGELFF. CDR3 nucleotide sequence: TGCGCCAGCAGCTTGGCCGCAGACAGGGCCGCCGGGGAGCTGTTTTTT.